The clone carrying this TCR beta chain has a count of ten or more. This entry comes from a study of T cell changes during pregnancy in multiple sclerosis. Trimming pared 5 bases from V and 0 bases from J, leaving 7 bases between. The CDR3 runs 13 residues. CDR1 and CDR2 (germline): SEHNR, FQNEAQ (reference sequence). Libraries were prepared by immunoSEQ multiplex PCR; TCRdb keeps only in-frame clonotypes and omits some of them. The sample consists of about 58,000 clones, 90% to 95% of them appearing once. The origin of this receptor is a female donor with multiple sclerosis, enrolled in a pregnancy study. The sequenced sample was CD8+ T cells from peripheral blood mononuclear cells, obtained in the second trimester of pregnancy. The gene calls are TRBV7-9 and TRBJ2-5; D not resolved. Written as DNA, the CDR3 is TGTGCCAGCAGCCCACCGGACCAAGAGACCCAGTACTTC. As protein: CASSPPDQETQYF.